Below are 31 T cell receptor beta chains sequenced from a single sample in a study of blood T cell repertoires in COVID-19. Some clones are missing from TCRdb's copy, which holds only in-frame ones; the method was immunoSEQ multiplex PCR. This table has about 400,000 clones, around 86% appearing once. The sequencing input was peripheral blood. Receptor source: a woman in her 30s with active or convalescent COVID-19.

The genes are TRBV2 and TRBJ1-5; TRBD1 matches at 9 bases. The germline gives CDR1 SNHLY, CDR2 FYNNEI. This CDR3 comprises 15 residues. The V and J ends lost 5 bases and 5 bases, in that order; junction bases with no gene match: 7. In nucleotides, the CDR3 is TGTGCCAGCAGTCCGTTACAGGGGGCGTATCAGCCCCAGCATTTT. Translating gives CASSPLQGAYQPQHF. Full variable domain (outside the CDR3, taken from reference TRBV2 and TRBJ1-5): EPEVTQTPSHQVTQMGQEVILRCVPISNHLYFYWYRQILGQKVEFLVSFYNNEISEKSEIFDDQFSVERPDGSNFTLKIRSTKLEDSAMYFCASSPLQGAYQPQHFGDGTRLSIL.

The chain is built from TRBV30 and TRBJ2-7, with 12 bases lining up with TRBD2. The CDR3 contains 14 residues. With V trimmed by 3 bases and J by 4 bases, 4 bases remained unmatched. In germline, CDR1 is GTSNPN, CDR2 SVGIG (reference sequence). CDR3 coding DNA: TGTGCCTGGAGCTCCGGACTAGCGGGATACGAGCAGTACTTC. Translated, it gives CAWSSGLAGYEQYF.

Details on this clone: Relative to the germline gene, one junction end is altered; a read error may explain this. The V gene is TRBV3-1 (or the pseudogene TRBV3-2), the J gene TRBJ1-2; 8 bases align to TRBD1. The CDR3 is made up of 16 amino acids. CDR1 and CDR2 (germline): LGHDT, YNNKEL (reference sequence). In DNA, the CDR3 is TGTGCCAGCAGCCCCGGTACAGGGGGTTGGATCTATGGCTACATCTTC. Its protein is CASSPGTGGWIYGYIF.

V gene TRBV6-2 or TRBV6-3 combines with J gene TRBJ1-3, with D tentatively TRBD1 (5 bases). There are 17 residues in the CDR3. The germline V gene encodes CDR1 MNHEY and CDR2 SVGEGT. V lost 6 bases to trimming and J lost 0 bases, with 18 bases between them. CDR3 protein: CASRPHGRQGSGNTIYF. The CDR3 bases are TGTGCCAGCAGACCTCACGGTCGGCAGGGCTCTGGAAACACCATATATTTT.

This clone has a handful of counts. V usage is TRBV30 and J usage is TRBJ2-7, with 9 bases matching TRBD1. V lost 0 bases to trimming and J lost 6 bases; unmatched junction nucleotides: 9. In germline, CDR1 is GTSNPN, CDR2 SVGIG (reference sequence). There are 15 residues in the CDR3. CDR3 residues: CAWSVTGTGYSEQYF. The DNA for the CDR3 is TGTGCCTGGAGTGTAACCGGGACAGGGTACTCCGAGCAGTACTTC.

The rearrangement uses TRBV19 and TRBJ1-1; 7 nucleotides align to TRBD1. The CDR3 spans 13 residues. Germline V gene data show CDR1 as LNHDA and CDR2 as SQIVND (reference sequence). J gave up 4 bases and V 4 bases, and 3 bases lay outside the gene matches. This CDR3 reads CASSTGGFTEAFF. The CDR3 nucleotides read TGTGCCAGTAGTACAGGGGGTTTCACTGAAGCTTTCTTT.

The V gene is TRBV6-4, the J gene TRBJ2-4; 12 nucleotides match TRBD2. Germline assignment: CDR1 MRHNA and CDR2 SNTAGT. J was trimmed by 0 bases and V by 8 bases; bases with no gene match: 8. The CDR3 contains 17 residues. The CDR3 DNA sequence: TGTGCCAGCTGCAGACTAGCGGGGGTTATAGCCAAAAACATTCAGTACTTC. Amino acid sequence: CASCRLAGVIAKNIQYF.

The chain employs TRBV6-5 and TRBJ1-5; 7 nucleotides align to TRBD1. With 6 bases clipped from V and 6 bases from J, the junction kept 8 bases outside the gene matches. The CDR3 covers 14 residues. CDR1 is MNHEY, CDR2 SVGAGI, per germline. The DNA for the CDR3 is TGTGCCAGCAGCCCCGGACAGGCTGGTCAGCCCCAGCATTTT. Its protein is CASSPGQAGQPQHF.

The chain couples TRBV7-9 to TRBJ2-1; no clear D gene. This CDR3 region has 14 residues. Trimming took off 1 base at V and 1 base at J, with 5 bases between the two ends. Germline V gives CDR1 SEHNR, CDR2 FQNEAQ (reference sequence). The CDR3 protein is CASSLDNSYNEQFF. CDR3 in DNA: TGTGCCAGCAGCTTAGACAATTCCTACAATGAGCAGTTCTTC.

Here the CDR3 DNA reads TGTGCCAGCAGCGATCCCCCCGGGACAGGGGAGGGCGAGCAGTACTTC. Its protein is CASSDPPGTGEGEQYF. The chain employs TRBV12-1 and TRBJ2-7; TRBD1, the table's D call, lacks a check against the DNA. TRBV12-1 is tagged as a pseudogene. The CDR3 length is 16 residues.

The chain joins TRBV27 to TRBJ1-1; a possible D gene is TRBD1 (6 bases). From germline, CDR1 is MNHEY and CDR2 SMNVEV (reference sequence). V shed 6 bases and J shed 8 bases, with 10 bases lying between them. The CDR3 is made up of 11 amino acids. The CDR3 is CASRRGSEAFF. The CDR3 DNA is TGTGCCAGCAGAAGGGGGTCGGAAGCTTTCTTT.

The CDR3 bases are TGTGCCAGCAGTGACCGCGGCGGGGGCCGGGAGACCCAGTACTTC. Its protein product is CASSDRGGGRETQYF. The V gene is TRBV2, the J gene TRBJ2-5, with a weak D call TRBD2 (7 bases). CDR1 SNHLY and CDR2 FYNNEI come from the germline V gene. The CDR3 consists of 15 residues. The V and J ends lost 3 bases and 5 bases respectively, with 16 bases between them.

The CDR3 nucleotides read TGTGCCAGCAGCTGGGGCAGGGAGACCCAGTACTTC. Its translation is CASSWGRETQYF. V gene TRBV7-2 combines with J gene TRBJ2-5; D may be TRBD1 (5 bases). CDR3 size: 12 residues. The V end lost 4 bases, the J end lost 5 bases, and 8 bases lay between the germline ends. The germline CDR1 and CDR2 sequences are SGHTA and FQGNSA.

In regard to this clone: The sample holds other DNA sequences that translate to the same CDR3. This chain connects TRBV11-2 to TRBJ2-7, with D possibly matching TRBD2 (5 bases). CDR1 and CDR2 (germline): SGHAT, FQNNGV. V dropped 1 base and J dropped 1 base, with 5 bases sitting between them. This CDR3 is built from 13 residues. CDR3 region: CASSLGGSYEQYF. The CDR3, as DNA: TGTGCCAGCAGCTTAGGCGGGTCCTACGAGCAGTACTTC.

The rearrangement joins TRBV7-9 to TRBJ1-2, with a possible D match to TRBD1 (5 bases). Germline lookup yields CDR1 SEHNR and CDR2 FQNEAQ (reference sequence). Trimming cost V 11 bases and J 1 base, with 11 bases left between them. This CDR3 comprises 12 residues. CDR3 DNA: TGTGCCGGGGCCGGGAGTAACTATGGCTACACCTTC. Protein: CAGAGSNYGYTF.

This clone has a handful of counts. This chain connects TRBV6-1 to TRBJ1-1; D gene unclear. Trimming took off 1 base at V and 0 bases at J, with 6 bases between the two ends. Germline CDR1 is MNHNS and CDR2 is SASEGT. The CDR3 runs 14 residues. The CDR3 nucleotides read TGTGCCAGCAGTGAAGGGCCCATGAACACTGAAGCTTTCTTT. Translating gives CASSEGPMNTEAFF.

This chain connects TRBV10-3 to TRBJ1-2; D possibly corresponds to TRBD1 (6 bases). The CDR3 spans 17 residues. The V gene lost 3 bases and the J gene lost 1 base, with 18 bases spanning the gap. CDR1 is ENHRY, CDR2 SYGVKD, per germline. CDR3 loop: CAISDGGAIPFNYGYTF. For the CDR3, the DNA is TGTGCCATCAGTGATGGGGGGGCAATCCCCTTTAACTATGGCTACACCTTC.

The rearrangement links TRBV29-1 to TRBJ2-7, with a tentative D call TRBD2 (5 bases). Trimming cost V 1 base and J 3 bases, with 16 bases left between them. The CDR3 loop spans 15 amino acids. Looked up from germline, CDR1 is SQVTM and CDR2 is ANQGSEA. The CDR3 DNA reads TGCAGCGTTGAAGGCGAGGGTGCGTCGAGCTACGAGCAGTACTTC. Its protein is CSVEGEGASSYEQYF.

The chain is built from TRBV13 and TRBJ2-5, with 9 bases fitting TRBD1. The CDR3 runs to 14 residues. The ends lost 6 bases at V and 5 bases at J; junction bases unmatched: 7. Germline values: CDR1 PRHDT, CDR2 FYEKMQ (reference sequence). Here the CDR3 DNA reads TGTGCCAGCAGGTCTATTACAGGGGGCGAGACCCAGTACTTC. Translated: CASRSITGGETQYF.

The V and J genes are TRBV5-4 and TRBJ2-7, with D perhaps TRBD2 (6 bases). The V gene's germline CDR1 is SGHNT and CDR2 YYREEE (reference sequence). The CDR3 loop spans 15 amino acids. Trimming removed 2 bases from V and 0 bases from J, with 12 bases in between. The CDR3 protein is CASSFRGGNSYEQYF. CDR3 coding DNA: TGTGCCAGCAGCTTTAGAGGCGGGAACTCCTACGAGCAGTACTTC.

The chain uses TRBV18 and TRBJ1-3; D uncertain. V was shortened by 1 base and J by 1 base, with 11 bases between the two germline ends. This CDR3 is built from 16 residues. Germline V gives CDR1 KGHSH, CDR2 LQKENI. CDR3 protein: CASSPRQAHSGNTIYF. The CDR3 nucleotides are TGTGCCAGCTCACCACGCCAGGCTCATTCTGGAAACACCATATATTTT.

This chain links TRBV10-2 with TRBJ1-3; no clear D. V was pared by 5 bases and J by 0 bases, with 5 bases between. Germline CDR1 reads WSHSY; CDR2 reads SAAADI. The CDR3 is made up of 13 amino acids. The CDR3 loop reads CASSPSSGNTIYF. CDR3 bases: TGCGCCAGCAGTCCTAGCTCTGGAAACACCATATATTTT.

The V and J genes are TRBV18 and TRBJ1-6; TRBD1 matches at 7 bases. CDR1 and CDR2 (germline): KGHSH, LQKENI. The V and J ends lost 3 bases and 0 bases, in that order; junction bases with no gene match: 5. The CDR3 runs 17 residues. The CDR3 region has the DNA TGTGCCAGCTCACCCCCGGGACAGAGCTCCTATAATTCACCCCTCCACTTT. Protein sequence: CASSPPGQSSYNSPLHF.

The chain carries TRBV9 and TRBJ1-2; D not certain. This CDR3 is 15 amino acids long. V was cut by 0 bases and J by 0 bases, with 9 bases left in between. In germline, CDR1 is SGDLS, CDR2 YYNGEE. CDR3 sequence reads: CASSVGAVANYGYTF. CDR3 coding DNA: TGTGCCAGCAGCGTAGGGGCAGTAGCTAACTATGGCTACACCTTC.

The chain has TRBV6-6 and TRBJ1-5, with 9 bases identical to TRBD1. Germline V lookup: CDR1 MNHNY, CDR2 SVGAGI (reference sequence). J gave up 0 bases and V 4 bases, and 4 bases lay outside the gene matches. This CDR3 is 16 amino acids long. The CDR3 nucleotides are TGTGCCAGCAGTTTCCGACAGGGGGATAGCAATCAGCCCCAGCATTTT. Protein: CASSFRQGDSNQPQHF.

The chain links TRBV5-1 to TRBJ2-5; D remains unclear. The CDR3 loop spans 14 amino acids. The V end was cut by 0 bases, the J end by 5 bases, with 11 bases between. Per germline, CDR1 SGHRS and CDR2 YFSETQ. As DNA, the CDR3 is TGCGCCAGCAGCTTGGCGGTAGCAACCGAGACCCAGTACTTC. This gives the protein CASSLAVATETQYF.

The chain recombines TRBV5-4 with TRBJ2-5; no definite D call. The V end was cut by 2 bases, the J end by 4 bases, with 12 bases between. This CDR3 spans 14 amino acids. Germline V CDR1 and CDR2: SGHNT, YYREEE (reference sequence). CDR3 in DNA: TGTGCCAGCAGCTTTGAGAGTCCGATAGAGACCCAGTACTTC. Its translation: CASSFESPIETQYF.

The chain carries TRBV2 and TRBJ1-6, with D maybe TRBD1 (6 bases). The V gene lost 3 bases and the J gene lost 3 bases, with 9 bases spanning the gap. Germline V CDR1 and CDR2: SNHLY, FYNNEI. This CDR3 is 15 amino acids long. The CDR3 nucleotides are TGTGCCAGCAGTGACCCCAGGGGCTATAATTCACCCCTCCACTTT. Translated: CASSDPRGYNSPLHF.

A remark on this clone: Within the sample, other DNA sequences also encode this same CDR3. The CDR3 reads CASSQPRRGNTEAFF. CDR3 DNA sequence: TGCGCCAGCAGCCAACCCAGGCGGGGAAACACTGAAGCTTTCTTT. V and J are TRBV4-1 and TRBJ1-1; D gene unclear. Trimming removed 2 bases from V and 2 bases from J, with 12 bases in between. The CDR3 consists of 15 residues. Germline V gene sequence: CDR1 MGHRA, CDR2 YSYEKL.

CDR3 bases: TGTGCCAGCTCGTTAGGGGCTACCCCTGAAGCTTTCTTT. Amino acid sequence: CASSLGATPEAFF. The chain employs TRBV18 and TRBJ1-1; D may be TRBD1 (5 bases). The V and J ends lost 6 bases and 6 bases respectively, with 14 bases between them. The CDR3 is made up of 13 amino acids. Germline V CDR1 and CDR2: KGHSH, LQKENI. Variable domain in full (rest from reference TRBV18 and TRBJ1-1): NAGVMQNPRHLVRRRGQEARLRCSPMKGHSHVYWYRQLPEEGLKFMVYLQKENIIDESGMPKERFSAEFPKEGPSILRIQQVVRGDSAAYFCASSLGATPEAFFGQGTRLTVV.

This rearrangement joins TRBV4-2 to TRBJ2-7, with 7 bases identical to TRBD1. Germline CDR1 reads LGHNA; CDR2 reads YNFKEQ. This CDR3 comprises 14 residues. The junction had 2 bases not matched to a gene; V was cut back by 1 base and J by 2 bases. The CDR3 coding sequence is TGTGCCAGCAGCCAAGTGGGGACAGCCTACGAGCAGTACTTC. Its protein is CASSQVGTAYEQYF.